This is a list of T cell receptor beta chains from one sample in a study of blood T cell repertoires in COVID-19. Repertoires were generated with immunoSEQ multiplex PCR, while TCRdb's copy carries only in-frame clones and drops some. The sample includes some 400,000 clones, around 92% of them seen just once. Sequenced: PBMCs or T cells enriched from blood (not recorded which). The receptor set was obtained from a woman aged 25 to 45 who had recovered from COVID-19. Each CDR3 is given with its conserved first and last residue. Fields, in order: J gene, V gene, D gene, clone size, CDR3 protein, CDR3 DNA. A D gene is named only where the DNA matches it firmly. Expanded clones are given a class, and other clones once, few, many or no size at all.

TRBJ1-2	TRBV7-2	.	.	CASSRDAGEINYGYTF	TGTGCCAGCTCCCGGGACGCAGGGGAGATTAACTATGGCTACACCTTC
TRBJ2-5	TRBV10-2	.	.	CASSESSDYQETQYF	TGCGCCAGCAGTGAGTCCTCCGACTATCAAGAGACCCAGTACTTC
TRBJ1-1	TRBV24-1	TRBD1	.	CATTSTQGARAFF	TGTGCCACCACCTCGACACAGGGGGCGCGAGCTTTCTTT
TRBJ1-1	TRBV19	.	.	CASSMGGTDRAKAFF	TGTGCCAGTAGTATGGGCGGCACGGACAGAGCTAAAGCTTTCTTT
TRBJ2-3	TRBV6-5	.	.	CASRFSRVDTDTQYF	TGTGCCAGCAGGTTCTCGAGGGTGGACACAGATACGCAGTATTTT
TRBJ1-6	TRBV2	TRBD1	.	CASSGRPGGFSPLHF	TGTGCCAGCAGTGGGAGGCCAGGGGGGTTCTCACCCCTCCACTTT
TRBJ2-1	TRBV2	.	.	CASSETGGPYNEQFF	TGTGCCAGCAGTGAGACGGGGGGCCCTTACAATGAGCAGTTCTTC
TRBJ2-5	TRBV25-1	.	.	CASSEPLSAQYF	TGTGCCAGCAGTGAACCCCTTTCGGCCCAGTACTTC
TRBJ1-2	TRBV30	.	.	CAWSPGWDYGYTF	TGTGCCTGGAGTCCCGGGTGGGACTATGGCTACACCTTC
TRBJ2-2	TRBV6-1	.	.	CASSELQDYTGELFF	TGTGCCAGCAGTGAACTCCAGGATTACACCGGGGAGCTGTTTTTT
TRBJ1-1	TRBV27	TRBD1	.	CASSLSVGGETTEAFF	TGTGCCAGCAGTTTATCCGTAGGGGGCGAAACCACTGAAGCTTTCTTT
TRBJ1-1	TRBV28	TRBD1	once	CATALGGSAGGITEAFF	TGTGCCACCGCGCTCGGCGGGTCGGCAGGGGGCATCACTGAAGCTTTCTTT
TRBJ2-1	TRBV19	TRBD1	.	CASSIGTGRSNEQFF	TGTGCCAGTAGTATCGGGACAGGGAGGAGCAATGAGCAGTTCTTC
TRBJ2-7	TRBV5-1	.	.	CASSLEGDEQYF	TGCGCCAGCAGCTTGGAGGGGGACGAGCAGTACTTC
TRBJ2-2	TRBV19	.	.	CASKMGGQRATGELFF	TGTGCCAGCAAAATGGGGGGACAGAGGGCCACCGGGGAGCTGTTTTTT
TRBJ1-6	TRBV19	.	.	CASSYAETYNSPLHF	TGTGCCAGTAGTTACGCGGAAACTTATAATTCACCCCTCCACTTT
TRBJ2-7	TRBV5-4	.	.	CASSLATGEDYEQYF	TGTGCCAGCAGCTTGGCTACAGGGGAGGACTACGAGCAGTACTTC
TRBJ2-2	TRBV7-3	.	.	CASSPQATNTGELFF	TGTGCCAGCAGCCCCCAAGCTACGAACACCGGGGAGCTGTTTTTT
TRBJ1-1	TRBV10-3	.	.	CAISESRTAYTEAFF	TGTGCCATCAGTGAGTCAAGGACAGCTTACACTGAAGCTTTCTTT
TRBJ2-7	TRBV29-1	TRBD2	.	CSVLRTSGTYEQYF	TGCAGCGTTCTCAGGACTAGCGGGACCTACGAGCAGTACTTC
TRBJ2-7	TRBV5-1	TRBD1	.	CASSLEGASYEQYF	TGCGCCAGCAGCTTGGAGGGGGCTTCCTACGAGCAGTACTTC
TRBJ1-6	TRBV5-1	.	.	CASSLRGAGNSPLHF	TGCGCCAGCAGCTTGCGGGGGGCCGGTAATTCACCCCTCCACTTT